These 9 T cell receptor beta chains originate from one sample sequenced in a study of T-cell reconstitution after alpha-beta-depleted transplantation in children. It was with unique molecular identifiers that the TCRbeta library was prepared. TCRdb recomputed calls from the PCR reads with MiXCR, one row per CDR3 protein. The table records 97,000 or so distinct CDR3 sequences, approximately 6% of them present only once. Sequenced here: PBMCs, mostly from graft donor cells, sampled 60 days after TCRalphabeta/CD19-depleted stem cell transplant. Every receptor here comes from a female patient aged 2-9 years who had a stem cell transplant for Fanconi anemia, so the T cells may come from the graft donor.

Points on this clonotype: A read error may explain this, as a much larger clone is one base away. CDR3 nucleotides: TGTGCCAGCAGTTGCGAAACAGGCGTGAACACTGAAGCTTTCTTT. Its protein product is CASSCETGVNTEAFF. The chain employs TRBV28 and TRBJ1-1, with D possibly matching TRBD1 (5 bases). The CDR3 length is 15 residues. Deletions cut 4 bases from V and 0 bases from J, with 12 bases between. Germline V gene lookup returns CDR1 MDHEN and CDR2 SYDVKM.

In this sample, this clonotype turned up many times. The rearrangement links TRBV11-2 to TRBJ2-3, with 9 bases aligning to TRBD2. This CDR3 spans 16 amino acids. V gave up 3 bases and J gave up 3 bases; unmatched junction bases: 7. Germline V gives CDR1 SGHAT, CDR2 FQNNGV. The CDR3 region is CASSFRGREGTDTQYF. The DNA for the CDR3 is TGTGCCAGCAGCTTCCGTGGGCGGGAGGGTACAGATACGCAGTATTTT. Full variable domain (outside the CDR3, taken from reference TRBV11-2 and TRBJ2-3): EAGVAQSPRYKIIEKRQSVAFWCNPISGHATLYWYQQILGQGPKLLIQFQNNGVVDDSQLPKDRFSAERLKGVDSTLKIQPAKLEDSAVYLCASSFRGREGTDTQYFGPGTRLTVL.

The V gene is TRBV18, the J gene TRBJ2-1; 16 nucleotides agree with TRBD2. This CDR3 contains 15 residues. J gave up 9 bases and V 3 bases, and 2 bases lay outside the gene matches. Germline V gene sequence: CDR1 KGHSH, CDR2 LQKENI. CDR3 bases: TGTGCCAGCTCACCGGGACTAGCGGGAGGGGGTGAGCAGTTCTTC. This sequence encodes CASSPGLAGGGEQFF.

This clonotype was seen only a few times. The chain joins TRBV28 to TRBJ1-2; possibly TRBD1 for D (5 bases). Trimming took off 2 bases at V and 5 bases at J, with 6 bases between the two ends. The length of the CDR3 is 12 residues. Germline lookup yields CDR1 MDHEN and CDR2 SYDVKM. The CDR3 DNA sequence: TGTGCCAGCAGTTTACGACAGTATGGCTACACCTTC. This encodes CASSLRQYGYTF.

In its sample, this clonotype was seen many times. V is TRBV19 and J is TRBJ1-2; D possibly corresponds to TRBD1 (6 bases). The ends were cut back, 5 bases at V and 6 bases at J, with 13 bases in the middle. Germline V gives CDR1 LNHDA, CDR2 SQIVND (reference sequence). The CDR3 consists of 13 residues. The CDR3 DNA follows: TGTGCCAGTAGTCTCTCACAGGGAAATGGCTACACCTTC. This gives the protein CASSLSQGNGYTF.

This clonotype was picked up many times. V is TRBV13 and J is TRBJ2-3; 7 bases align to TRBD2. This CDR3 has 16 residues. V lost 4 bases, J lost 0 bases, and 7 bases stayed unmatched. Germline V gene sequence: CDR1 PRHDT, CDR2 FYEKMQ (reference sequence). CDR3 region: CASSSSGGRSTDTQYF. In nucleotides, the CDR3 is TGTGCCAGCAGCTCTAGCGGTGGGAGAAGCACAGATACGCAGTATTTT.

Written as DNA, the CDR3 is TGCAGTGCTAGAGCCATAGACAAGAACTCCTACGAGCAGTACTTC. This codes for CSARAIDKNSYEQYF. The chain recombines TRBV20-1 with TRBJ2-7, with unresolved D. The CDR3 runs 15 residues. V shed 1 base and J shed 0 bases, with 13 bases lying between them. Germline-derived CDR1 and CDR2 are DFQATT and SNEGSKA (reference sequence).

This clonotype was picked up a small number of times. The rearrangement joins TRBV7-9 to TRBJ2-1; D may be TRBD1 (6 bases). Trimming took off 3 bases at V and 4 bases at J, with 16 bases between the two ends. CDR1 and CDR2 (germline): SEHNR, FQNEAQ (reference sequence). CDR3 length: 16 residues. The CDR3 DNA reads TGTGCCAGCAGCTTGCCTCCCGGGACACCGTACAATGAGCAGTTCTTC. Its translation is CASSLPPGTPYNEQFF.

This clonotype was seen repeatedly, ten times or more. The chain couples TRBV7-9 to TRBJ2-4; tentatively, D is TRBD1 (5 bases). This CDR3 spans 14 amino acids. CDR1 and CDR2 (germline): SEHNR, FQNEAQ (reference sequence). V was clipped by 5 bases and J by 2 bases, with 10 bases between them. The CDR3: CASSRQRPKNIQYF. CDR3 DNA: TGTGCCAGCAGCAGACAGAGGCCCAAAAACATTCAGTACTTC.